The rows below give T cell receptor beta chains drawn from one sample of a study of cytomegalovirus exposure and HLA in healthy donors. Produced via immunoSEQ multiplex PCR; TCRdb's table is partial and in-frame only. This table lists 50,000 to 70,000 clones. Material for sequencing was PBMCs. The receptors derive from a woman aged 18-29 years in good health and CMV-seronegative. CDR3s include the opening cysteine and the closing phenylalanine or tryptophan.

cdr3_aa j_call v_call
CASSLVSTGTSGNTIYF TRBJ1-3 TRBV11-3
CASSLVGLVTDTQYF TRBJ2-3 TRBV5-1
CASSDPPGLINSYEQYF TRBJ2-7 TRBV25-1
CAWSVQLHDQYF TRBJ2-5 TRBV30
CSTKMTGTEGYTF TRBJ1-2 TRBV29-1
CSVGTGGGYTF TRBJ1-2 TRBV29-1
CASSVVGTTGANVLTF TRBJ2-6 TRBV9
CASSPDFTITYEQYF TRBJ2-7 TRBV5-1
CASSSGLQEAFF TRBJ1-1 TRBV9
CASSSGQGRTYEQYF TRBJ2-7 TRBV5-4
CASSDDWGERTGELFF TRBJ2-2 TRBV10-1
CASSPTSGGTDTQYF TRBJ2-3 TRBV7-9